Each of the 7 T cell receptor beta chains below was sequenced from the same sample in a study of blood T cell repertoires in COVID-19. Measured with immunoSEQ multiplex PCR; TCRdb has only the in-frame clones, and not every one. The table records more than 250,000 clones, approximately 90% of them present only once. Sequencing input: peripheral blood. These receptors were collected from a woman between 50 and 59 years old with COVID-19, enrolled during active disease.

The chain is built from TRBV18 and TRBJ1-5, with TRBD1 matching 9 bases. Germline V gene data show CDR1 as KGHSH and CDR2 as LQKENI. The CDR3 loop spans 17 amino acids. The V and J ends lost 2 bases and 3 bases, in that order; junction bases with no gene match: 8. In DNA form, the CDR3 reads TGTGCCAGCTCACCATCAACGGGACAGGGTCCCAATCAGCCCCAGCATTTT. This translates into CASSPSTGQGPNQPQHF.

The V gene is TRBV5-1, the J gene TRBJ2-1; possibly TRBD1 for D (6 bases). The ends were cut back, 7 bases at V and 6 bases at J, with 20 bases in the middle. Germline loops: CDR1 SGHRS, CDR2 YFSETQ. CDR3 length equals 15 residues. CDR3 sequence (DNA): TGCGCCAGCCCCGTCCCCCGGACAGAACGCAATGAGCAGTTCTTC. Protein product: CASPVPRTERNEQFF. Looking up the rest from reference TRBV5-1 and TRBJ2-1 gives the full variable domain: KAGVTQTPRYLIKTRGQQVTLSCSPISGHRSVSWYQQTPGQGLQFLFEYFSETQRNKGNFPGRFSGRQFSNSRSEMNVSTLELGDSALYLCASPVPRTERNEQFFGPGTRLTVL.

The rearrangement uses TRBV9 and TRBJ2-1; 8 nucleotides align to TRBD1. J gave up 4 bases and V 4 bases, and 13 bases lay outside the gene matches. Germline V lookup: CDR1 SGDLS, CDR2 YYNGEE. The CDR3 extends over 17 amino acids. The CDR3 DNA reads TGTGCCAGCAGCCGGGTAACGGACAGGGTTTTTTACAATGAGCAGTTCTTC. This sequence encodes CASSRVTDRVFYNEQFF.

DNA of the CDR3: TGTGCCAGCAGCCCCGGGACAGCCCTCACTGAAGCTTTCTTT. It encodes CASSPGTALTEAFF. This sequence joins TRBV9 and TRBJ1-1; TRBD1 matches at 7 bases. There are 14 residues in the CDR3. CDR1 is SGDLS and CDR2 is YYNGEE in the germline V gene. V was clipped by 4 bases and J by 4 bases; unmatched bases: 7.

V gene TRBV7-3 combines with J gene TRBJ2-2; TRBD2 agrees at 7 bases. The CDR3 totals 17 residues. After removal of 6 bases from V and 0 bases from J, the junction contained 10 bases not matched to a gene. Germline CDR1 and CDR2: SGHTA and FQGTGA. CDR3 loop: CASSPELATANTGELFF. In nucleotides, the CDR3 is TGTGCCAGCAGTCCAGAACTAGCGACCGCGAACACCGGGGAGCTGTTTTTT. Full variable domain (rest looked up from reference TRBV7-3 and TRBJ2-2): GAGVSQTPSNKVTEKGKYVELRCDPISGHTALYWYRQSLGQGPEFLIYFQGTGAADDSGLPNDRFFAVRPEGSVSTLKIQRTERGDSAVYLCASSPELATANTGELFFGEGSRLTVL.

The chain carries TRBV7-9 and TRBJ1-1, with D unresolved. The V gene lost 5 bases and the J gene lost 11 bases, with 12 bases spanning the gap. Germline CDR1 reads SEHNR; CDR2 reads FQNEAQ (reference sequence). The CDR3 runs to 11 residues. The CDR3 nucleotides are TGTGCCAGCAGCCCCGGCCAGGTGGCTTTCTTT. This translates into CASSPGQVAFF.

This clone was counted once. The gene calls are TRBV7-2 and TRBJ2-7; 7 bases match TRBD2. Germline trimming cut 3 bases from V and 5 bases from J; bases unmatched to any gene: 4. CDR3 size: 13 residues. Looked up from germline, CDR1 is SGHTA and CDR2 is FQGNSA. The CDR3 DNA reads TGTGCCAGCAGCTTTGTAGCGGGTAACGAGCAGTACTTC. Translation: CASSFVAGNEQYF. The full variable domain, rest sourced from reference TRBV7-2 and TRBJ2-7, is GAGVSQSPSNKVTEKGKDVELRCDPISGHTALYWYRQSLGQGLEFLIYFQGNSAPDKSGLPSDRFSAERTGGSVSTLTIQRTQQEDSAVYLCASSFVAGNEQYFGPGTRLTVT.